Sequencing of this T cell receptor (beta chain) was carried out in a study of shared clonotypes between healthy human individuals. Concerning this clone itself: Its antigen is unknown.

Data came from immunoSEQ multiplex PCR; TCRdb stores just in-frame clones and leaves some out. The sample lists about 2.5 million clones; about nine tenths were seen once. General study findings and limits: Sharing of clonotypes among donors was expected to vary with sequencing depth. Larger estimated richness was generally recorded for naive subsets relative to memory subsets. The study found lower generation probabilities in non-shared clonotypes than in those shared by all four donors.

The specimen sequenced was naive CD4+ T cells from PBMCs. The sample's subset: CD45RA+ positively selected. The sequence came from a young man in good health. Some clones in this sample may be carry-over from other donors' samples.

The CDR3 DNA reads TGTGCCAGCAGTGTTCAAGGATCGTCCATAGCGCAGTACTTC. Protein product: CASSVQGSSIAQYF. This chain links TRBV28 with TRBJ2-7; D remains ambiguous. The germline V and J ends were trimmed by 5 bases and 9 bases, with 20 bases remaining between them. The CDR3 runs 14 residues. Germline loops: CDR1 MDHEN, CDR2 SYDVKM. The variable domain in full, with the rest retrieved from reference TRBV28 and TRBJ2-7, is DVKVTQSSRYLVKRTGEKVFLECVQDMDHENMFWYRQDPGLGLRLIYFSYDVKMKEKGDIPEGYSVSREKKERFSLILESASTNQTSMYLCASSVQGSSIAQYFGPGTRLTVT.